This T cell receptor (beta chain) stems from a study of PD-1 blockade in mismatch repair-deficient tumors. Profiling relied on immunoSEQ multiplex PCR, and the TCRdb table lists in-frame clones only, not all of them. The sample has approximately 51,000 clones; approximately 84% are singletons. TCR sequencing covered three patients who responded to pembrolizumab. Germline CDR1 MNHNS, CDR2 SASEGT. The CDR3 is made up of 15 amino acids. V gave up 7 bases and J gave up 3 bases, with 15 bases separating them. The source material was peripheral blood, sampled roughly 21 weeks after starting pembrolizumab. This TCR derives from an adult with mismatch repair-deficient cancer. The chain joins TRBV6-1 to TRBJ2-2; D gene uncertain. Written as DNA, the CDR3 is TGTGCCAGCACCAGATACGGCGTGCACACCGGGGAGCTGTTTTTT. Protein: CASTRYGVHTGELFF.